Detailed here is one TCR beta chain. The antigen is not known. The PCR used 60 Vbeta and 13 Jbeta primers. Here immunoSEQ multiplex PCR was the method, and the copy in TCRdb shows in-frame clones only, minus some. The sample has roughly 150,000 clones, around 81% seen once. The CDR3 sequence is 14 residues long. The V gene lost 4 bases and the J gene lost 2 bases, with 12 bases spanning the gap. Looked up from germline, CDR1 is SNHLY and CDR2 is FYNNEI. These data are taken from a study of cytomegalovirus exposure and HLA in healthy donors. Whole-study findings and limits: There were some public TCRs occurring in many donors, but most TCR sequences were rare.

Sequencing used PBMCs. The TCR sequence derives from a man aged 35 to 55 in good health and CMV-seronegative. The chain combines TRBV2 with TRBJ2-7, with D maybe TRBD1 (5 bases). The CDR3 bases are TGTGCCAGCAGTGCCCAAGGACAAGCCTACGAGCAGTACTTC. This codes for CASSAQGQAYEQYF.